Below are 32 T cell receptor beta chains sequenced from a single sample in a study of tissue T cells after allogeneic stem cell transplantation. TCRdb keeps only in-frame clones here, not all; method: immunoSEQ multiplex PCR. The sample has some 11,000 clones; about two thirds are singletons. Sequenced material: tissue from the right colon, taken at autopsy. All receptors derive from a woman aged 18 to 50 with breast cancer.

This chain uses TRBV28 with TRBJ2-7; D gene unclear. Germline CDR1 reads MDHEN; CDR2 reads SYDVKM. V lost 2 bases and J 7 bases, leaving 15 bases between the germline ends. The CDR3 is 14 amino acids. The CDR3 sequence is CASSLIVPPWEQYF. CDR3 DNA sequence: TGTGCCAGCAGTTTAATAGTCCCACCCTGGGAGCAGTACTTC.

The genes are TRBV4-3 and TRBJ1-1; D is possibly TRBD1 (6 bases). Trimming cost V 1 base and J 2 bases, with 11 bases left between them. Per the germline V gene, CDR1 is LGHNA and CDR2 is YSLEER. CDR3 size: 15 residues. This CDR3 is CASSQADSLNTEAFF. In DNA form, the CDR3 reads TGCGCCAGCAGCCAAGCGGACAGCCTAAACACTGAAGCTTTCTTT.

CDR3 in DNA: TGTGCCAGCAGCCTGGGGACCGGGGTTGCCTACGAGCAGTACTTC. It codes for CASSLGTGVAYEQYF. This chain connects TRBV9 to TRBJ2-7, with D tentatively TRBD1 or TRBD2 (5 bases each). Germline CDR1 reads SGDLS; CDR2 reads YYNGEE. This CDR3 is built from 15 residues. Trimming shortened V by 4 bases and J by 2 bases, and 16 bases separated the two germline ends.

J is TRBJ1-2 and V is TRBV5-1; D gene uncertain. The CDR3 totals 14 residues. Trimming removed 0 bases from V and 6 bases from J, with 12 bases in between. The germline V gene has CDR1 SGHRS and CDR2 YFSETQ. CDR3 bases: TGCGCCAGCAGCTTGGCCACGGGTTTGGATGGCTACACCTTC. Its protein is CASSLATGLDGYTF.

The gene calls are TRBV2 and TRBJ2-2, with TRBD2 identical over 8 bases. Losses at the gene ends were 9 bases for V and 2 bases for J; bases not matched to a gene: 5. Germline V lookup: CDR1 SNHLY, CDR2 FYNNEI. The CDR3 loop spans 14 amino acids. In DNA, the CDR3 is TGTGCCAGAGCCCTAGCGGGTAACACCGGGGAGCTGTTTTTT. This translates into CARALAGNTGELFF.

The chain couples TRBV2 to TRBJ2-3; 8 nucleotides agree with TRBD2. V lost 4 bases and J lost 0; bases outside the gene matches: 6. Per the germline V gene, CDR1 is SNHLY and CDR2 is FYNNEI. The CDR3 has 16 residues. Written as DNA, the CDR3 is TGTGCCAGCAGTGGGACTAGCTCCTTAAGCACAGATACGCAGTATTTT. Residues: CASSGTSSLSTDTQYF.

V and J are TRBV6-2 or TRBV6-3 and TRBJ1-1; unclear D gene. This CDR3 comprises 14 residues. V gave up 2 bases and J gave up 0 bases, with 7 bases separating them. Germline CDR1 is MNHEY and CDR2 is SVGEGT. The CDR3 reads CASSYQQMNTEAFF. CDR3 DNA sequence: TGTGCCAGCAGTTACCAACAGATGAACACTGAAGCTTTCTTT.

The CDR3 DNA sequence: TGTGCCAGCAGTTACTCGTGGCGGACCTTGGGGGAGACCCAGTACTTC. This translates into CASSYSWRTLGETQYF. The chain has TRBV6-5 and TRBJ2-5; no firm D call. CDR1 is MNHEY and CDR2 is SVGAGI in the germline V gene. V lost 0 bases and J 5 bases, leaving 16 bases between the germline ends. This CDR3 is built from 16 residues.

This clone showed up just once. The chain joins TRBV7-9 to TRBJ2-3; D gene uncertain. The CDR3 length is 12 residues. The V and J ends lost 2 bases and 5 bases respectively, with 5 bases between them. Germline V gene data show CDR1 as SEHNR and CDR2 as FQNEAQ (reference sequence). CDR3 amino acids: CASSLFQDTQYF. The DNA for the CDR3 is TGTGCCAGCAGCTTATTTCAAGATACGCAGTATTTT.

The chain couples TRBV1 to TRBJ2-1; no DNA check was done on the table's D call, TRBD2. TRBV1 is given as a pseudogene. The CDR3 consists of 18 residues. This chain's CDR3 is CTSSQNLAGLSSYNEQFF. The CDR3 nucleotides read TGCACCAGCAGCCAAAACCTAGCCGGGCTTTCATCCTACAATGAGCAGTTCTTC.

This chain links TRBV5-1 with TRBJ2-2; 7 nucleotides match TRBD2. After removal of 4 bases from V and 1 base from J, the junction contained 7 bases not matched to a gene. CDR3 length: 16 residues. The V gene's germline CDR1 is SGHRS and CDR2 YFSETQ. The CDR3 DNA is TGCGCCAGCAGCCCAACGACTAGCCTGAACACCGGGGAGCTGTTTTTT. As protein: CASSPTTSLNTGELFF.

The chain is built from TRBV11-3 and TRBJ2-1, with D possibly matching TRBD2 (5 bases). CDR3 length equals 13 residues. Germline CDR1 reads SGHNT; CDR2 reads YENEEA. V dropped 5 bases and J dropped 9 bases, with 14 bases sitting between them. CDR3 in amino acids: CASSLTRDGEQFF. The CDR3 region has the DNA TGTGCCAGCAGCCTAACCCGGGATGGTGAGCAGTTCTTC.

This chain joins TRBV5-4 and TRBJ2-2, with D perhaps TRBD1 (6 bases). There are 15 residues in the CDR3. V gave up 2 bases and J gave up 4 bases, with 12 bases separating them. In germline, CDR1 is SGHNT, CDR2 YYREEE (reference sequence). The CDR3 here is CASSFPGASTGELFF. The CDR3, as DNA: TGTGCCAGCAGCTTCCCAGGGGCGAGCACCGGGGAGCTGTTTTTT.

The V gene is TRBV29-1, the J gene TRBJ2-3, with a possible D match to TRBD2 (5 bases). The V end was cut by 8 bases, the J end by 6 bases, with 30 bases between. This CDR3 contains 17 residues. The germline V gene encodes CDR1 SQVTM and CDR2 ANQGSEA. CDR3 sequence (DNA): TGCAGCACCGGGATTGCGGGTTCACATTTAATGGGGGATACGCAGTATTTT. This gives the protein CSTGIAGSHLMGDTQYF.

This rearrangement joins TRBV7-9 to TRBJ1-4; D gene unclear. Germline loops: CDR1 SEHNR, CDR2 FQNEAQ (reference sequence). The CDR3 has 14 residues. Deletions cut 0 bases from V and 3 bases from J, with 5 bases between. In DNA form, the CDR3 reads TGTGCCAGCAGCTTAGCTCTTCCTAATGAAAAACTGTTTTTT. This translates into CASSLALPNEKLFF.

Of note for this clone: The junction does not match germline at one end; this may be a read error. This chain connects TRBV5-4 to TRBJ2-1; TRBD2 aligns across 10 bases. The CDR3 is 12 amino acids. Per germline, CDR1 SGHNT and CDR2 YYREEE (reference sequence). CDR3 nucleotide sequence: TGTGCCAGCAGCATCAGGACTAGCGGCTTAGTCTTC. Its translation is CASSIRTSGLVF.

CDR3 protein: CASSRGQGGNSPLHF. CDR3 nucleotide sequence: TGTGCCAGTAGTAGGGGACAGGGCGGCAATTCACCCCTCCACTTT. V gene TRBV19 combines with J gene TRBJ1-6; TRBD1 aligns across 9 bases. This CDR3 has 15 residues. Germline V gene lookup returns CDR1 LNHDA and CDR2 SQIVND (reference sequence). The junction had 5 bases not matched to a gene; V was cut back by 4 bases and J by 7 bases.

The rearrangement joins TRBV3-1 (or the pseudogene TRBV3-2) to TRBJ1-1; D remains ambiguous. Looked up from germline, CDR1 is LGHDT and CDR2 is YNNKEL (reference sequence). The ends were cut back, 1 base at V and 0 bases at J, with 6 bases in the middle. This CDR3 spans 14 amino acids. CDR3 DNA: TGTGCCAGCAGCCAAGGTGAGTTGAACACTGAAGCTTTCTTT. It translates to CASSQGELNTEAFF.

In this sample, this clone is medium-sized (0.01 to 0.1%). The DNA for the CDR3 is TGCAGCGGGGGACAGGAAAATGAAAAACTGTTTTTT. This translates into CSGGQENEKLFF. The chain uses TRBV29-1 and TRBJ1-4; TRBD1 matches at 8 bases. This CDR3 has 12 amino acids. Per the germline V gene, CDR1 is SQVTM and CDR2 is ANQGSEA. After removal of 7 bases from V and 5 bases from J, the junction contained 3 bases not matched to a gene. Supplemented by reference TRBV29-1 and TRBJ1-4, the full variable domain reads SAVISQKPSRDICQRGTSLTIQCQVDSQVTMMFWYRQQPGQSLTLIATANQGSEATYESGFVIDKFPISRPNLTFSTLTVSNMSPEDSSIYLCSGGQENEKLFFGSGTQLSVL.

The chain uses TRBV5-1 and TRBJ2-5; tentative D call: TRBD2 (5 bases). The CDR3 is made up of 15 amino acids. The V end lost 6 bases, the J end lost 5 bases, and 20 bases lay between the germline ends. Germline V lookup: CDR1 SGHRS, CDR2 YFSETQ. This chain's CDR3 is CASNQDSGMGETQYF. Here the CDR3 DNA reads TGCGCCAGCAACCAAGATTCGGGAATGGGGGAGACCCAGTACTTC.

The chain couples TRBV10-2 to TRBJ2-7, with D tentatively TRBD1 (5 bases). Germline CDR1 and CDR2: WSHSY and SAAADI. The CDR3 extends over 13 amino acids. V was pared by 2 bases and J by 5 bases, with 10 bases between. CDR3 coding DNA: TGCGCCAGCAGTGAGGGCAGGGCAGACGAGCAGTACTTC. This translates into CASSEGRADEQYF.

The chain employs TRBV2 and TRBJ2-7; weak D call: TRBD1 (6 bases). The V and J ends lost 5 bases and 6 bases respectively, with 14 bases between them. CDR1 is SNHLY, CDR2 FYNNEI, per germline. The CDR3 is 13 residues long. In DNA form, the CDR3 reads TGTGCCAGCAGTCGGAACAGGGACGGCGAGCAGTACTTC. Translated, it gives CASSRNRDGEQYF. Variable domain in full (rest from reference TRBV2 and TRBJ2-7): EPEVTQTPSHQVTQMGQEVILRCVPISNHLYFYWYRQILGQKVEFLVSFYNNEISEKSEIFDDQFSVERPDGSNFTLKIRSTKLEDSAMYFCASSRNRDGEQYFGPGTRLTVT.

The V gene is TRBV5-6, the J gene TRBJ2-2; no firm D call. The germline CDR1 and CDR2 sequences are SGHDT and YYEEEE. V shed 2 bases and J shed 4 bases, with 9 bases lying between them. The CDR3 runs 14 residues. The CDR3 is CASSFGETTGELFF. The CDR3, as DNA: TGTGCCAGCAGCTTTGGAGAGACCACCGGGGAGCTGTTTTTT. The full variable domain, in which reference TRBV5-6 and TRBJ2-2 provide the parts outside the CDR3, is DAGVTQSPTHLIKTRGQQVTLRCSPKSGHDTVSWYQQALGQGPQFIFQYYEEEERQRGNFPDRFSGHQFPNYSSELNVNALLLGDSALYLCASSFGETTGELFFGEGSRLTVL.

J is TRBJ1-3 and V is TRBV19, with D unresolved. The V gene's germline CDR1 is LNHDA and CDR2 SQIVND (reference sequence). The V end lost 7 bases, the J end lost 0 bases, and 10 bases lay between the germline ends. The CDR3 consists of 14 residues. CDR3 in DNA: TGTGCCAGTAAACGGGTGAACTCTGGAAACACCATATATTTT. Protein sequence: CASKRVNSGNTIYF.

The gene calls are TRBV2 and TRBJ2-3; tentatively, D is TRBD2 (6 bases). Germline V lookup: CDR1 SNHLY, CDR2 FYNNEI. V lost 5 bases, J lost 1 base, and 10 bases lay in between. The CDR3 contains 14 residues. CDR3 in DNA: TGTGCCAGCAGTAAACTAGCCCGCACAGATACGCAGTATTTT. Encoded protein: CASSKLARTDTQYF. Filled out from reference TRBV2 and TRBJ2-3, the complete variable domain reads EPEVTQTPSHQVTQMGQEVILRCVPISNHLYFYWYRQILGQKVEFLVSFYNNEISEKSEIFDDQFSVERPDGSNFTLKIRSTKLEDSAMYFCASSKLARTDTQYFGPGTRLTVL.

This chain links TRBV11-2 with TRBJ2-2; no clear D gene. The germline gives CDR1 SGHAT, CDR2 FQNNGV. The CDR3 runs 15 residues. Trimming shortened V by 4 bases and J by 0 bases, and 9 bases separated the two germline ends. The CDR3 loop reads CASSSSPSNTGELFF. The CDR3 nucleotides are TGTGCCAGCAGCTCCTCGCCCTCGAACACCGGGGAGCTGTTTTTT.

J is TRBJ2-7 and V is TRBV9; 12 bases align to TRBD2. Germline V gene sequence: CDR1 SGDLS, CDR2 YYNGEE. V was clipped by 5 bases and J by 5 bases; unmatched bases: 5. The CDR3 totals 14 residues. Here the CDR3 reads CASSPGLAGHEQYF. CDR3 DNA: TGTGCCAGCAGTCCGGGACTAGCGGGCCACGAGCAGTACTTC.

The chain couples TRBV10-3 to TRBJ2-3, with D unclear. The length of the CDR3 is 14 residues. V lost 3 bases to trimming and J lost 1 base, with 8 bases between them. Per germline, CDR1 ENHRY and CDR2 SYGVKD. For the CDR3, the DNA is TGTGCCATCAGTGAAGGGATCGGCACAGATACGCAGTATTTT. Translated: CAISEGIGTDTQYF.

This sequence joins TRBV7-9 and TRBJ1-6; tentative D call: TRBD1 (6 bases). The ends were cut back, 5 bases at V and 12 bases at J, with 11 bases in the middle. Per the germline V gene, CDR1 is SEHNR and CDR2 is FQNEAQ (reference sequence). This CDR3 spans 12 amino acids. CDR3 sequence (DNA): TGTGCCAGCAGCCGGGGAGGGGGACCCCTCCACTTT. It specifies CASSRGGGPLHF.

This clone was counted a few times. J is TRBJ1-1 and V is TRBV6-5; no definite D call. This CDR3 has 15 residues. Germline lookup yields CDR1 MNHEY and CDR2 SVGAGI. The V gene lost 0 bases and the J gene lost 3 bases, with 11 bases spanning the gap. The CDR3 bases are TGTGCCAGCAGTTACTCGTTGGCGAGGTACACTGAAGCTTTCTTT. It is translated as CASSYSLARYTEAFF.

The CDR3 protein is CASSETPSGPNSPLHF. CDR3 in DNA: TGTGCCAGCAGTGAAACCCCCTCGGGCCCAAATTCACCCCTCCACTTT. The J gene is TRBJ1-6, the V gene TRBV6-1, with unresolved D. Deletions cut 2 bases from V and 7 bases from J, with 15 bases between. This CDR3 spans 16 amino acids. The germline V gene encodes CDR1 MNHNS and CDR2 SASEGT.

The rearrangement joins TRBV6-2 or TRBV6-3 to TRBJ1-1; D is possibly TRBD1 (6 bases). Germline-derived CDR1 and CDR2 are MNHEY and SVGEGT. The CDR3 contains 15 residues. Trimming removed 2 bases from V and 11 bases from J, with 21 bases in between. The DNA for the CDR3 is TGTGCCAGCAGTTACGCTGATCAGGGGCGACTTCGGGCTTTCTTT. Translating it yields CASSYADQGRLRAFF.